This TCR beta chain was obtained from a study of blood T cell repertoires in COVID-19. Study information: Some COVID-19 samples were acute and others convalescent; all came from the United States, Italy and Spain. The cDNA or gDNA used as material had been derived from T cells, B-cell-depleted T cells, or PBMCs.

As processed by the authors: Nucleated cell counts were estimated from reference gene primer amplification. Measured with immunoSEQ multiplex PCR; TCRdb has only the in-frame clones, and not every one. That table gives V, J and clone size, and the DNA gave D and trimming. The table has 20,000 to 25,000 clones, approximately 92% seen once. CDR1 is SGHTA, CDR2 FQGNSA, per germline. The V and J ends lost 5 bases and 11 bases respectively, with 21 bases between them. The CDR3 totals 15 residues. This TCR was sampled from a man aged 70-80 years with active COVID-19. The specimen was peripheral blood. J is TRBJ1-4 and V is TRBV7-2; D is unclear. CDR3 sequence (DNA): TGTGCCAGCAGCCCAACCCAGGTTCGCCCGCTCAAACTGTTTTTT. Protein product: CASSPTQVRPLKLFF.